Below, 9 T cell receptor beta chains from the same sample are listed, as sequenced in a study of PD-1 blockade in classical Hodgkin lymphoma. Time point meaning: cycle 4 day 1 (C4D1), after five to seven weeks of nivolumab. Brentuximab vedotin exposure varied, and every patient relapsed after autologous stem cell transplantation. Profiled with immunoSEQ multiplex PCR; TCRdb holds only in-frame clones, not every one. The sample lists about 27,000 clones; 72% were seen once. The source material was peripheral blood mononuclear cells (PBMCs), sampled before the fourth cycle of nivolumab. These receptors came from a human donor with classical Hodgkin lymphoma.

V is TRBV11-2 and J is TRBJ1-2; D gene unclear. This CDR3 contains 12 residues. V shed 5 bases and J shed 3 bases, with 7 bases lying between them. The germline V gene encodes CDR1 SGHAT and CDR2 FQNNGV. CDR3 sequence reads: CASSPIHYGYTF. The DNA of the CDR3 is TGTGCCAGCAGCCCCATCCACTATGGCTACACCTTC.

This clone has just a few counts. The chain combines TRBV7-9 with TRBJ1-1; D ambiguous. V lost 5 bases to trimming and J lost 2 bases, with 15 bases between them. The CDR3 length is 15 residues. In germline, CDR1 is SEHNR, CDR2 FQNEAQ (reference sequence). CDR3 sequence (DNA): TGTGCCAGCAGCCTACTTGAGAACATAAACACTGAAGCTTTCTTT. Encoded protein: CASSLLENINTEAFF.

The CDR3 sequence is CRGGALYFNYGYTF. The CDR3 DNA reads as TGCCGTGGAGGGGCCCTCTATTTTAACTATGGCTACACCTTC. This chain uses TRBV21-1 with TRBJ1-2. TRBV21-1 is a pseudogene segment. The CDR3 is made up of 14 amino acids.

The rearrangement links TRBV21-1 to TRBJ2-1. TRBV21-1 is a recognized pseudogene. This CDR3 comprises 18 residues. This CDR3 reads CASSKAFIGPLSYNEQFF. The CDR3 nucleotides read TGTGCCAGCAGCAAAGCCTTCATAGGGCCCTTATCCTACAATGAGCAGTTCTTC.

The V call is TRBV18, the J call TRBJ2-3, with D hard to call. CDR3 length equals 14 residues. Between the trimmed V and J ends, which lost 3 bases and 4 bases, there was a span of 11 bases. Per the germline V gene, CDR1 is KGHSH and CDR2 is LQKENI. CDR3 bases: TGTGCCAGCTCACCGGTCGGACGGCCAGATACGCAGTATTTT. Its translation: CASSPVGRPDTQYF.

The chain employs TRBV6-1 and TRBJ1-2; D not certain. The length of the CDR3 is 11 residues. V lost 5 bases to trimming and J lost 8 bases, with 9 bases between them. CDR1 MNHNS and CDR2 SASEGT come from the germline V gene. CDR3 region: CASSLGTGYTF. In DNA form, the CDR3 reads TGTGCCAGCAGTTTAGGAACGGGCTACACCTTC.

This chain uses TRBV2 with TRBJ2-7; 8 bases line up with TRBD1. The V segment lost 5 bases and the J segment 4 bases; nucleotides outside the gene matches: 10. Germline V gene sequence: CDR1 SNHLY, CDR2 FYNNEI. The CDR3 runs to 15 residues. The DNA for the CDR3 is TGTGCCAGCAGTCGAGAGGGGGGACAGGAGTACGAGCAGTACTTC. This codes for CASSREGGQEYEQYF.

V gene TRBV5-6 combines with J gene TRBJ2-3, with D perhaps matching TRBD1 or TRBD2 (5 bases each). Trimming pared 0 bases from V and 2 bases from J, leaving 13 bases between. This CDR3 spans 16 amino acids. CDR1 and CDR2 from the germline V gene are SGHDT and YYEEEE. CDR3 loop: CASSLADGGFTDTQYF. CDR3 nucleotide sequence: TGTGCCAGCAGCTTGGCCGATGGGGGATTCACAGATACGCAGTATTTT.

V usage is TRBV9 and J usage is TRBJ1-5; a weak D match, TRBD1 (5 bases). CDR1 is SGDLS, CDR2 YYNGEE, per germline. V was pared by 4 bases and J by 7 bases, with 15 bases between. The CDR3 extends over 14 amino acids. CDR3 bases: TGTGCCAGCAGCTCGCAGGGAGTTGGGCAGCCCCAGCATTTT. Translation gives CASSSQGVGQPQHF.